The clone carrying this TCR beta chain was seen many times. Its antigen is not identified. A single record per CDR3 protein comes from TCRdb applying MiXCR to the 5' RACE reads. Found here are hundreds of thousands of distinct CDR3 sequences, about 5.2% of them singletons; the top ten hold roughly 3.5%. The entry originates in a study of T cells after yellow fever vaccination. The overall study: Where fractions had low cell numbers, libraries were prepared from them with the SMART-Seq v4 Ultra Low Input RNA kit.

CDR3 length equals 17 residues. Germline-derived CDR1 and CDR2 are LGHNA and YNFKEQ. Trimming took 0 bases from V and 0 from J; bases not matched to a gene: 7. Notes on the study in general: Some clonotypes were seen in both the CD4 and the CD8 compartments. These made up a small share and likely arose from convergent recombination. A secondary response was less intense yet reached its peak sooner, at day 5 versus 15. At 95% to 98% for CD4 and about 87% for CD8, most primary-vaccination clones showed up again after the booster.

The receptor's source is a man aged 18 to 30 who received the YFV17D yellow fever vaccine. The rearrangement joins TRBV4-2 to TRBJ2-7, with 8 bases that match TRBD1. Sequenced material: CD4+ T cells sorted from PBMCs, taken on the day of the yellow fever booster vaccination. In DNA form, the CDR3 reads TGTGCCAGCAGCCAAGATAGAGGACAGGGTTTCTCCTACGAGCAGTACTTC. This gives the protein CASSQDRGQGFSYEQYF.